The present entry profiles one T cell receptor beta chain with its context. These data are taken from a study of blood T cell repertoires in COVID-19. Study details: COVID-19 samples from acute and convalescent phases originated in the United States, Italy and Spain.

CDR3 size: 13 residues. V gave up 3 bases and J gave up 5 bases, with 10 bases separating them. Generated by immunoSEQ multiplex PCR, the TCRdb table keeps only in-frame clones and is missing some. The table shows 150,000 to 200,000 clones, with over 70% occurring only once. The TCR comes from a man aged 60 to 75 with acute or convalescent COVID-19. V gene TRBV12-3 or TRBV12-4 combines with J gene TRBJ1-1; D may be TRBD1 (6 bases). The specimen sequenced was peripheral blood. CDR3 protein: CASSFEQGTEAFF. CDR3 coding DNA: TGTGCCAGCAGTTTTGAACAGGGAACTGAAGCTTTCTTT.